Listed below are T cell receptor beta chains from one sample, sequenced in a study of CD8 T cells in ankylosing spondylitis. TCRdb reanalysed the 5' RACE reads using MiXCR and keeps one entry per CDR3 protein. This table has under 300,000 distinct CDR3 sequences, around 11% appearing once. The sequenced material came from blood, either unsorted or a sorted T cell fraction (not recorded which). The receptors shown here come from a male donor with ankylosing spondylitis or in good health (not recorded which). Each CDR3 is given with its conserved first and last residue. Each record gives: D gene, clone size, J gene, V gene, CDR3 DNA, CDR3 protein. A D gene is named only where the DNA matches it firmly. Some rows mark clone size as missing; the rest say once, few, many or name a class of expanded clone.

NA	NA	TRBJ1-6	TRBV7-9	TGTGCCAGCGCCGGGACGGTTAATTCACCCCTCCACTTT	CASAGTVNSPLHF
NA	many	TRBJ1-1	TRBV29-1	TGCAGCGTTGAAGGGACCACGGAATACGGGGCTTTCTTT	CSVEGTTEYGAFF
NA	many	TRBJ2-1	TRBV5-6	TGTGCCAGCAGCCCGGAGACTTCGTGGGCCTACAATGAGCAGTTCTTC	CASSPETSWAYNEQFF
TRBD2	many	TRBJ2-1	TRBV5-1	TGCGCCAGCAGCATTCTCCTAGCGGGAACTAACAATGAGCAGTTCTTC	CASSILLAGTNNEQFF
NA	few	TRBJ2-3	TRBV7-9	TGTGCCAGCAGCAATAAAGCGGGCATCGTCGAAGATACGCAGTATTTT	CASSNKAGIVEDTQYF
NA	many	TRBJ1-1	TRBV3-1	TGTGCCAGCAGCCAAGGCCAGGAAGCTTTCTTT	CASSQGQEAFF
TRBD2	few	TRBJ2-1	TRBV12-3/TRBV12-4	TGTGCCAGCAGTTCTAGCGGGGCGGAGCAGTTCTTC	CASSSSGAEQFF
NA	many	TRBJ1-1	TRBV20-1	TGCAGTGCTAGAGTGGACAACATGAACACTGAAGCTTTCTTT	CSARVDNMNTEAFF
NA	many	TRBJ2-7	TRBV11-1	TGTGCCAGCAGCTACGACAGTTACTACGAGCAGTACTTC	CASSYDSYYEQYF
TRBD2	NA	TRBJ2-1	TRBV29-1	TGCAGCGTATCCGGGACTAGCGGAGAAAATGAGCAGTTCTTC	CSVSGTSGENEQFF
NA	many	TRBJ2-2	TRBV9	TGTGCCAGCAGCGTAGGTAATAGCCCTGGGGACACCGGGGAGCTGTTTTTT	CASSVGNSPGDTGELFF
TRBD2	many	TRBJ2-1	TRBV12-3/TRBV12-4	TGTGCCAGCAGGCAGCGGACTAGCGGTCCCGACGATGAGCAGTTCTTC	CASRQRTSGPDDEQFF
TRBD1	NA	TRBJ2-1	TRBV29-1	TGCAGCGTTGAAAATCAGGGGGCTCAGTTCTTC	CSVENQGAQFF
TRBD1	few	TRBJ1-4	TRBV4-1	TGCGCCAGCAGCCAAGGAGGACAGGGGTCTAATGAAAAACTGTTTTTT	CASSQGGQGSNEKLFF
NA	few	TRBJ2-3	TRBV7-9	TGTGCCAGCAGCTCCCCAACGGACGTAGATGTAGATACGCAGTATTTT	CASSSPTDVDVDTQYF
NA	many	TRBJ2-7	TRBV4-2	TGTGCCAGCAGCCAAGTGGGGGCTTCCTACGAGCAGTACTTC	CASSQVGASYEQYF
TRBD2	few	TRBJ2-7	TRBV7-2	TGTGCCAGCAGCTATTCTAGCGGGGGGAGCTCCTACGAGCAGTACTTC	CASSYSSGGSSYEQYF
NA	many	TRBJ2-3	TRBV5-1	TGCGCCAGCACCGCGGAACCCACAGATACGCAGTATTTT	CASTAEPTDTQYF
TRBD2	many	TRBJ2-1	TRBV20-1	TGCAGTGCTAGTAGGACTAGCGGGGGTGATGAGCAGTTCTTC	CSASRTSGGDEQFF
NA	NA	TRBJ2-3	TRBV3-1	TGTGCCAGCAGCCAAGCGAACGACACTAGCACAGATACGCAGTATTTT	CASSQANDTSTDTQYF
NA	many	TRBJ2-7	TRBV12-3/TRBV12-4	TGTGCCAGCAGCGGAGGACAGTTCCACGAGCAGTACTTC	CASSGGQFHEQYF
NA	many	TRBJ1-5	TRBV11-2	TGTGCCAGCAGCTTACAGGGAGCTAGCAATCAGCCCCAGCATTTT	CASSLQGASNQPQHF
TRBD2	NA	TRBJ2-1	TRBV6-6	TGTGCCAGCACTAAGACTAGCGGGGTACGAGAAGCCAATGAGCAGTTCTTC	CASTKTSGVREANEQFF
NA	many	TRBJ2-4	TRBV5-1	TGCGCCAGCAGCTTGGGGATCCGGCAGGGTGACATTCAGTACTTC	CASSLGIRQGDIQYF
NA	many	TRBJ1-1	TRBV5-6	TGTGCCAGCAGCTTGTGGGGTAGCTTTGTAACTGAAGCTTTCTTT	CASSLWGSFVTEAFF
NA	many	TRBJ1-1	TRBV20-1	TGCAGTGCTGACCGAACCACTGAAGCTTTCTTT	CSADRTTEAFF
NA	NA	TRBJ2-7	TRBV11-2	TGTGCCAGCAGCTCGAGTCGACGACCCTACGAGCAGTACTTC	CASSSSRRPYEQYF
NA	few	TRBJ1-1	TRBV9	TGTGCCAGCAGCGGACGACAGGCTACTGAAGCTTTCTTT	CASSGRQATEAFF
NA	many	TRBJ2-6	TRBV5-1	TGCGCCAGCAGCTTGGGGGAACACTCTGGGGCCAACGTCCTGACTTTC	CASSLGEHSGANVLTF
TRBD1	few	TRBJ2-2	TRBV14	TGTGCCAGCAGCCAAGGGCTGCGGACAGGGCATGGGACCGGGGAGCTGTTTTTT	CASSQGLRTGHGTGELFF
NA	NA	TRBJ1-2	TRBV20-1	TGCAGTGCTAACAGGCCTGGTAGCTACACCTTC	CSANRPGSYTF
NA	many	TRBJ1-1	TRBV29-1	TGCAGCGTTCGAGTGAACACTGAAGCTTTCTTT	CSVRVNTEAFF
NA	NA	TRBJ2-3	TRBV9	TGTGCCAGCAGCCTGACACCTTCGACAAGGACCTTTTCGGATACGCAGTATTTT	CASSLTPSTRTFSDTQYF
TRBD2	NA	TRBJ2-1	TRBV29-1	TGCAGCGTACTAGCGGGAAACTACAATGAGCAGTTCTTC	CSVLAGNYNEQFF
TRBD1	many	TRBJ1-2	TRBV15	TGTGCCACCAGCAGAGGAATCGGACAGGCCGCCTATGGCTACACCTTC	CATSRGIGQAAYGYTF
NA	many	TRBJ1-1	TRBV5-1	TGCGCCAGCGGACAGACCAGGGGTCGCGCTGAAGCTTTCTTT	CASGQTRGRAEAFF
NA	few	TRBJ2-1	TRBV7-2	TGTGCCAGCAGCTTAGCGGGGGGCCGGTCCTACAATGAGCAGTTCTTC	CASSLAGGRSYNEQFF
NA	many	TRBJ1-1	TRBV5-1	TGCGCCAGCAGCGGAGGGATCTTGAACACTGAAGCTTTCTTT	CASSGGILNTEAFF
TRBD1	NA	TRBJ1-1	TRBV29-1	TGCAGCGTCTGGACAGGGGGGATACGGAGTGAAGCTTTCTTT	CSVWTGGIRSEAFF
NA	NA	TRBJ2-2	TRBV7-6	TGTGCCAGCAGCCCAGCCGCGGGGGCCACCACCGGGGAGCTGTTTTTT	CASSPAAGATTGELFF
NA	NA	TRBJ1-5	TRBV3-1	TGTGCCAGCAGCCAAGACAGGTATCAGCCCCAGCATTTT	CASSQDRYQPQHF
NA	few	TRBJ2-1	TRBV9	TGTGCCAGCAGCGTAGAAGGGGGAGGGCAGTATGAGCAGTTCTTC	CASSVEGGGQYEQFF
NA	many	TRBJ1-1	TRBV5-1	TGCGCCAGCAGCCAGGACGGGGGGCGCGACACTGAAGCTTTCTTT	CASSQDGGRDTEAFF
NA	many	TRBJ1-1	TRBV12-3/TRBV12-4	TGTGCCAGCAGTTCCGGGTTAACTGAAGCTTTCTTT	CASSSGLTEAFF